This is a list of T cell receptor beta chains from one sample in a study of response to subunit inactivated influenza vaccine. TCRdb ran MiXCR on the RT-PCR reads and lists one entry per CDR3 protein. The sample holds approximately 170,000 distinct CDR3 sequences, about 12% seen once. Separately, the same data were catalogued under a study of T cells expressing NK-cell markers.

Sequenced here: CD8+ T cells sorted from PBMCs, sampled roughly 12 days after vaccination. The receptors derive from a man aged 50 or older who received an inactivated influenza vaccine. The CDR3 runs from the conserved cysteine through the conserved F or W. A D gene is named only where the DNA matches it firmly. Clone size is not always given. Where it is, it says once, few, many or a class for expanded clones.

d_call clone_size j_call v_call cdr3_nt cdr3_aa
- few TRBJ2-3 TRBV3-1 TGTGCCAGCAGCCAAGATGGACCCAATTTCCTAGGAACAGATACGCAGTATTTT CASSQDGPNFLGTDTQYF
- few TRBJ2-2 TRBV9 TGTGCCAGCAGCGCAAGTAACACCGGGGAGCTGTTTTTT CASSASNTGELFF
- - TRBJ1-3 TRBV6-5 TGTGCCAGCAGTTACTCTGGAGGGGCGCCTGGAAACACCATATATTTT CASSYSGGAPGNTIYF
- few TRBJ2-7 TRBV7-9 TGTGCCAGCTCGGGGTTCTACGAGCAGTACTTC CASSGFYEQYF
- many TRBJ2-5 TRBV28 TGTGCCAGCAGTCTAGGTGTCAGGGGACCGGGCGGGCAAGAGACCCAGTACTTC CASSLGVRGPGGQETQYF
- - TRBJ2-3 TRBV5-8 TGTGCCAGCAGCAAAGGGTATGCAGATACGCAGTATTTT CASSKGYADTQYF
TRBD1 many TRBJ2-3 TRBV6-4 TGTGCCAGCAGTCCAACCGGGACAGACCCCACAGATACGCAGTATTTT CASSPTGTDPTDTQYF
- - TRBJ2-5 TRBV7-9 TGTGCCAGCAGCTTAAACTTGGCAAAACAAGAGACCCAGTACTTC CASSLNLAKQETQYF
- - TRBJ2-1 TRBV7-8 TGTGCCAGCAGCTTAGCCTTTATCGGGAGCAGGGGTTCCTACAATGAGCAGTTCTTC CASSLAFIGSRGSYNEQFF
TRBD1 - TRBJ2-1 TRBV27 TGTGCCAGCAGTTACACGGGACAGGGGGCCGGGTACAATGAGCAGTTCTTC CASSYTGQGAGYNEQFF
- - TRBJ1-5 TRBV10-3 TGTGCCATCAGTGAGTCGAGTAGGGGCAATCAGCCCCAGCATTTT CAISESSRGNQPQHF
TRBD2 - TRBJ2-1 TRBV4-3 TGCGCCAGCAGCCAAGATAGAATGGGACTAGCGGGATATAATGAGCAGTTCTTC CASSQDRMGLAGYNEQFF
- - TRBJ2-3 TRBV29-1 TGCAGCGTTTTCGGTTGGGGCACAGATACGCAGTATTTT CSVFGWGTDTQYF
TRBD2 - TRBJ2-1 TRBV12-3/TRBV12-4 TGTGCCAGCAGTTTAGGGACTAGCGCCCACAATGAGCAGTTCTTC CASSLGTSAHNEQFF
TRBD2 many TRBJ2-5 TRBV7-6 TGTGCCAGCAGCTTAACTCCGTCGACTAGCGGAGAGACCCAGTACTTC CASSLTPSTSGETQYF
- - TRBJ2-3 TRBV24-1 TGTGCCACCAGTGATTTGGGGGATTCAGATACGCAGTATTTT CATSDLGDSDTQYF
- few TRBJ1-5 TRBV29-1 TGCAGCGTTGAATGTCACGGTAGCAATCAGCCCCAGCATTTT CSVECHGSNQPQHF
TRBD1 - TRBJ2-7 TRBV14 TGTGCCAGCAGCCTACAGGGGATGAATGCCTACGAGCAGTACTTC CASSLQGMNAYEQYF
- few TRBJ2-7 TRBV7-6 TGTGCCAGCAGCGCGGGACAGCGAGTCTACGAGCAGTACTTC CASSAGQRVYEQYF
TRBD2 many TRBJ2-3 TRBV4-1 TGCGCCAGCAGCCAACCCAGGTCGGGACTAGTGGTGCACACAGATACGCAGTATTTT CASSQPRSGLVVHTDTQYF
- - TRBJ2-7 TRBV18 TGTGCCAGCTTCCCTGACAGCTACGAGCAGTACTTC CASFPDSYEQYF
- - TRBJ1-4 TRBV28 - CASSSSGTLVNEKLFF
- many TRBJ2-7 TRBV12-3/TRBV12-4 TGTGCCAGCAGTTTAGTGCGCGAGCAGTACTTC CASSLVREQYF
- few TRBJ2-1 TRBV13 TGTGCCAGCAGCAAACGCGGGGACCTCTCCTACAATGAGCAGTTCTTC CASSKRGDLSYNEQFF
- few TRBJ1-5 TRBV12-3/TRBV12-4 TGTGCCAGCAGTTTAGGTGACAGTGGGGATCAGCCCCAGCATTTT CASSLGDSGDQPQHF
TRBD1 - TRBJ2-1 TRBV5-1 TGCGCCAGCAGCTCTGGACAGGTATCCTACAATGAGCAGTTCTTC CASSSGQVSYNEQFF
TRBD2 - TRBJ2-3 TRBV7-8 TGTGCCAGCAGCTTAGCTCTAGCGGGAGGGGACACAGATACGCAGTATTTT CASSLALAGGDTDTQYF
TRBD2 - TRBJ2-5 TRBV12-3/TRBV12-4 TGTGCCAGCAAGCTAGCGGGGGGGCCTGAGACCCAGTACTTC CASKLAGGPETQYF
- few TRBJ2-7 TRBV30 TGTGCCTGGATGGCAACCCCCTACGAGCAGTACTTC CAWMATPYEQYF
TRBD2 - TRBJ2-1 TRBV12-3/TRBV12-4 TGTGCCAGCAGTTTATCCTCTAGCGGTGAGCAGTTCTTC CASSLSSSGEQFF
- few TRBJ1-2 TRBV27 TGTGCCAGCAGTTCCTTCGACGGAGTTTGGGATGGCTACACCTTC CASSSFDGVWDGYTF
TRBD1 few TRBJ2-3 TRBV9 TGTGCCAGCAGCACCCGATTGGACAGGGGGCGCGACGGAGATACGCAGTATTTT CASSTRLDRGRDGDTQYF
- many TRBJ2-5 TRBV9 TGTGCCAGCAGCGTAGCTCTGGGTGCCCAAGAGACCCAGTACTTC CASSVALGAQETQYF
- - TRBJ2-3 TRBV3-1 TGTGCCAGCTGCCAAGAAGTTAGGGCACTCACACTAGATACGCAGTATTTT CASCQEVRALTLDTQYF
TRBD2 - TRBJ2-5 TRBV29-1 TGCAGCCCGGGACTAACCAAGACCCAGTACTTC CSPGLTKTQYF